These 12 T cell receptor beta chains came from one sample sequenced in a study of spatial heterogeneity in lung cancer. The study's findings and limits: For expanded intratumoral alpha and beta TCRs, counts tracked tumor mutation counts.

Their antigens remain unidentified. The time point: sample taken at primary tumor resection. TCRdb analysed the 5' RACE reads with MiXCR anew, one entry per CDR3 protein. This repertoire shows 9,100 or so distinct CDR3 sequences, roughly half found once; its top ten account for 28%. The sample here was lung tumor tissue, taken at surgery. The receptors were sampled from a female donor with early-stage non-small cell lung cancer.

Regarding this clonotype: The size of this beta chain means little, since it is a stray read in a library made for alpha chains. This rearrangement joins TRBV7-2 to TRBJ2-3; 12 bases agree with TRBD2. Trimming took 5 bases from V and 4 from J; bases not matched to a gene: 7. There are 16 residues in the CDR3. Germline CDR1 SGHTA, CDR2 FQGNSA. The CDR3: CASSTELAGGPDTQYF. DNA for the CDR3: TGTGCCAGCAGCACCGAGCTAGCGGGGGGGCCAGATACGCAGTATTTT.

In regard to this clonotype: Since the library was made to target alpha chains, this beta chain is a stray read and its abundance is not meaningful. The gene calls are TRBV13 and TRBJ2-7; 9 bases are a match to TRBD1. There are 15 residues in the CDR3. J gave up 2 bases and V 0 bases, and 2 bases lay outside the gene matches. Germline V lookup: CDR1 PRHDT, CDR2 FYEKMQ (reference sequence). CDR3 protein: CASSLGRTGAYEQYF. The CDR3 DNA is TGTGCCAGCAGCTTAGGCCGGACAGGGGCCTACGAGCAGTACTTC.

Points on this clonotype: Little can be read into the size of this beta chain, an off-target read in a library designed for alpha chains. V usage is TRBV7-9 and J usage is TRBJ2-3; perhaps TRBD2 as D (5 bases). The CDR3 is made up of 14 amino acids. Trimming took off 3 bases at V and 3 bases at J, with 10 bases between the two ends. CDR1 is SEHNR, CDR2 FQNEAQ, per germline (reference sequence). The CDR3 coding sequence is TGTGCCAGCAGCTTCCGGGGTAGGACAGATACGCAGTATTTT. Translated: CASSFRGRTDTQYF.

Details on this clonotype: This beta chain is a stray read from a library made for alpha chains; its abundance is not meaningful. V is TRBV15 and J is TRBJ2-1; tentatively, D is TRBD1 (6 bases). Trimming took off 2 bases at V and 10 bases at J, with 24 bases between the two ends. The CDR3 runs 17 residues. From germline, CDR1 is LNHNV and CDR2 YYDKDF (reference sequence). CDR3 in amino acids: CATSRFSETKGVGEQFF. As DNA, the CDR3 is TGTGCCACCAGCAGATTTTCGGAGACTAAGGGGGTGGGAGAGCAGTTCTTC.

In the case of this clonotype: The size of this beta chain means little, since it is a stray read in a library made for alpha chains. This sequence joins TRBV27 and TRBJ1-5; a weak D match, TRBD1 (6 bases). The CDR3 is 13 residues long. Germline V gene data show CDR1 as MNHEY and CDR2 as SMNVEV (reference sequence). Trimming left V 5 bases short and J 5 bases short, with 10 bases between. The CDR3 region is CASSRQVHQPQHF. CDR3 in DNA: TGTGCCAGCAGTCGACAGGTACATCAGCCCCAGCATTTT.

As for this clonotype: A junction end diverges from the germline sequence, so it may reflect a read error. This beta chain is a stray read from a library made for alpha chains; its abundance is not meaningful. The chain joins TRBV5-1 to TRBJ2-7, with TRBD1 as a possible D gene (6 bases). The germline CDR1 and CDR2 sequences are SGHRS and YFSETQ. The CDR3 spans 13 residues. The CDR3 loop is CASSPRDTYEQYF. Here the CDR3 DNA reads TGTGCCAGCAGCCCCCGGGACACCTACGAGCAGTACTTC. Full variable domain (missing parts from reference TRBV5-1 and TRBJ2-7): KAGVTQTPRYLIKTRGQQVTLSCSPISGHRSVSWYQQTPGQGLQFLFEYFSETQRNKGNFPGRFSGRQFSNSRSEMNVSTLELGDSALYLCASSPRDTYEQYFGPGTRLTVT.

By its share, this clonotype is medium-sized (0.01 to 0.1%). The size of this beta chain means little, since it is a stray read in a library made for alpha chains. This rearrangement joins TRBV7-3 to TRBJ2-3, with D perhaps matching TRBD1 (6 bases). Germline loops: CDR1 SGHTA, CDR2 FQGTGA. CDR3 length equals 15 residues. The V end lost 0 bases, the J end lost 2 bases, and 9 bases lay between the germline ends. CDR3 sequence reads: CASSLTGQPTDTQYF. DNA of the CDR3: TGTGCCAGCAGCTTAACCGGACAGCCCACAGATACGCAGTATTTT.

As for this clonotype: The size of this beta chain means little, since it is a stray read in a library made for alpha chains. This chain links TRBV4-3 with TRBJ2-2; D unresolved. The CDR3 runs 14 residues. Germline loops: CDR1 LGHNA, CDR2 YSLEER. Trimming cost V 2 bases and J 4 bases, with 8 bases left between them. CDR3 sequence reads: CASSQRTRTGELFF. The DNA of the CDR3 is TGCGCCAGCAGCCAACGTACCCGCACCGGGGAGCTGTTTTTT.

There are a few counts of this clonotype. Being off target in a library aimed at alpha chains, this beta chain has a size of little meaning. The CDR3 nucleotides are TGCGCCAGCAGCCAAGAGCCTCTCAGAGGGGGGAATGGCTACACCTTC. This codes for CASSQEPLRGGNGYTF. This rearrangement joins TRBV4-3 to TRBJ1-2, with D perhaps TRBD1 (6 bases). The V end was cut by 0 bases, the J end by 6 bases, with 17 bases between. In germline, CDR1 is LGHNA, CDR2 YSLEER. CDR3 length: 16 residues.

Worth noting for this clonotype: This beta chain is an off-target read within a library intended for alpha chains, so its frequency means little. This chain connects TRBV30 to TRBJ2-2; TRBD1 aligns across 10 bases. Germline V gene data show CDR1 as GTSNPN and CDR2 as SVGIG (reference sequence). This CDR3 comprises 16 residues. The J segment lost 6 bases and the V segment lost 8 bases, leaving 15 bases of the junction unmatched. CDR3 region: CAGRTPGQGISGELFF. DNA of the CDR3: TGTGCCGGCCGGACACCGGGACAGGGGATCTCCGGGGAGCTGTTTTTT.

Regarding this clonotype: At one end, the junction sequence differs from germline, possibly due to a read error. Being off target in a library aimed at alpha chains, this beta chain has a size of little meaning. The chain employs TRBV11-2 and TRBJ2-5; 9 bases map to TRBD2. The CDR3 totals 16 residues. The germline V gene has CDR1 SGHAT and CDR2 FQNNGV. The CDR3 nucleotides read TGCGCCAGCAGCCATGGGACGAGCGGGGGGACGGGGACCCAGTACTTC. This codes for CASSHGTSGGTGTQYF. Combining the CDR3 with reference TRBV11-2 and TRBJ2-5 gives the whole variable domain EAGVAQSPRYKIIEKRQSVAFWCNPISGHATLYWYQQILGQGPKLLIQFQNNGVVDDSQLPKDRFSAERLKGVDSTLKIQPAKLEDSAVYLCASSHGTSGGTGTQYFGPGTRLLVL.

Details on this clonotype: For a library built for alpha chains, this beta chain is a stray read; little rests on its size. This chain joins TRBV4-3 and TRBJ2-1, with D tentatively TRBD2 (5 bases). CDR1 is LGHNA and CDR2 is YSLEER in the germline V gene. Deletions cut 0 bases from V and 4 bases from J, with 13 bases between. The CDR3 consists of 16 residues. As DNA, the CDR3 is TGCGCCAGCAGCCAAGATACGTCAACGGGATACAATGAGCAGTTCTTC. It translates to CASSQDTSTGYNEQFF.